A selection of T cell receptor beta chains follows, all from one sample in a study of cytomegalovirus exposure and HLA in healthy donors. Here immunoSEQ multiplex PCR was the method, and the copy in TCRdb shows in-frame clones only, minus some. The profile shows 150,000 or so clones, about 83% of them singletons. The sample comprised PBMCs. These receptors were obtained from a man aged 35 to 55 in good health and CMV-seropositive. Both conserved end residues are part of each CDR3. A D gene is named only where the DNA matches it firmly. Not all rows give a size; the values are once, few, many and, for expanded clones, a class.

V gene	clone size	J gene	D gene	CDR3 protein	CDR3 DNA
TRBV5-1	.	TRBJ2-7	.	CASSLRAGVREQYF	TGCGCCAGCAGCTTGCGGGCCGGGGTTCGCGAGCAGTACTTC
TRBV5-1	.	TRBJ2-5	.	CASSFEGPRETQYF	TGCGCCAGCAGCTTTGAGGGCCCGAGGGAGACCCAGTACTTC
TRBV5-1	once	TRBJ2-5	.	CASSVRVNGETQYF	TGCGCCAGCAGCGTCCGGGTGAACGGGGAGACCCAGTACTTC
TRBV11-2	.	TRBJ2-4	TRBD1	CASNKDRAPSKNIQYF	TGTGCCAGCAACAAAGACAGGGCCCCCTCCAAAAACATTCAGTACTTC
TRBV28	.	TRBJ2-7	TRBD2	CASRQSGRGYEQYF	TGTGCCAGCCGCCAAAGCGGGAGGGGATACGAGCAGTACTTC
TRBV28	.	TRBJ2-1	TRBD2	CASIGTSGSSYNEQFF	TGTGCCAGCATCGGGACTAGCGGGAGCTCCTACAATGAGCAGTTCTTC
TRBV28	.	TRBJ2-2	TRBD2	CASTDSGRGGGELFF	TGTGCCAGCACCGATAGCGGGAGGGGCGGCGGGGAGCTGTTTTTT
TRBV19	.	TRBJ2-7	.	CASSTTGVTYEQYF	TGTGCCAGTAGTACGACAGGAGTAACCTACGAGCAGTACTTC
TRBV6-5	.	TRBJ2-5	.	CASSYSTGVRETQYF	TGTGCCAGCAGTTACTCGACGGGGGTAAGAGAGACCCAGTACTTC
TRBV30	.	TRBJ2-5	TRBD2	CAWTPQGREETQYF	TGTGCCTGGACTCCCCAAGGGAGGGAAGAGACCCAGTACTTC
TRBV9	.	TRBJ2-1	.	CASSVRERSYNEQFF	TGTGCCAGCAGCGTTCGGGAGAGGTCCTACAATGAGCAGTTCTTC
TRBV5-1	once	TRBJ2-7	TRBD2	CASSLGSGSSYEQYF	TGCGCCAGCAGCTTGGGTAGCGGGAGCTCCTACGAGCAGTACTTC
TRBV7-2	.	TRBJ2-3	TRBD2	CASSPLREWDTQYF	TGTGCCAGCAGCCCCTTGCGGGAGTGGGATACGCAGTATTTT
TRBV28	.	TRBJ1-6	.	CASRYRRNSPLHF	TGTGCCAGCAGATACCGCAGGAATTCACCCCTCCACTTT
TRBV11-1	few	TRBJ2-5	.	CASSRAALTPGTQYF	TGTGCCAGCAGCCGCGCGGCCCTAACACCGGGGACCCAGTACTTC
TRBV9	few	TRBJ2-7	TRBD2	CASSVGAGEGEQYF	TGTGCCAGCAGCGTAGGAGCGGGAGAAGGTGAGCAGTACTTC
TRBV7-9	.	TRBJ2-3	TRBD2	CASSLAISGRAEKSDTQYF	TGTGCCAGCAGCCTCGCTATTAGCGGGAGGGCCGAGAAGAGTGATACGCAGTATTTT
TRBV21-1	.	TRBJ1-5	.	CASAEESNQPQHF	TGTGCCAGCGCGGAAGAGAGCAATCAGCCCCAGCATTTT
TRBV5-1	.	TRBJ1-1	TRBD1	CATRQGENTEAFF	TGCGCCACCCGACAGGGGGAGAACACTGAAGCTTTCTTT
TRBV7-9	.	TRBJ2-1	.	CASTPREPLVF	TGTGCCAGCACCCCTCGGGAGCCACTGGTCTTC
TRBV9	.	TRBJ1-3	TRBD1	CASSVTGTGSASGNTIYF	TGTGCCAGCAGCGTCACCGGGACAGGGTCCGCCTCTGGAAACACCATATATTTT
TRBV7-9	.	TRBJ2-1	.	CASSLLESEQFF	TGTGCCAGCAGCTTATTGGAGAGTGAGCAGTTCTTC
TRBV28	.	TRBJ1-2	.	CASRDGGRSGGYTF	TGTGCCAGCAGGGATGGAGGCCGGTCGGGTGGCTACACCTTC
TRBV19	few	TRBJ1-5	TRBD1	CASRRQGYQPQHF	TGTGCCAGTAGACGACAGGGATATCAGCCCCAGCATTTT
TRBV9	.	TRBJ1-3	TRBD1	CASSGTGVGNTIYF	TGTGCCAGCAGCGGTACAGGGGTTGGAAACACCATATATTTT
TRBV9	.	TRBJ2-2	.	CASSAVFTGELFF	TGTGCCAGCAGCGCAGTCTTCACCGGGGAGCTGTTTTTT
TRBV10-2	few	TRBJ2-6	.	CASRAGNSGANVLTF	TGCGCCAGCCGGGCGGGGAACTCTGGGGCCAACGTCCTGACTTTC
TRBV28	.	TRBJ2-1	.	CASSLSAMRGYNEQFF	TGTGCCAGCAGTTTGTCAGCCATGAGGGGGTACAATGAGCAGTTCTTC
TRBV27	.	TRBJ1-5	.	CASSYSGNQPQHF	TGTGCCAGCAGTTATTCGGGGAATCAGCCCCAGCATTTT
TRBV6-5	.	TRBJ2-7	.	CASSYSAPGSYEQYF	TGTGCCAGCAGTTACTCAGCGCCGGGGTCCTACGAGCAGTACTTC
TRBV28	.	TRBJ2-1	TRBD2	CASSLGLAGGVNEQFF	TGTGCCAGCAGTTTAGGACTAGCGGGAGGGGTCAATGAGCAGTTCTTC
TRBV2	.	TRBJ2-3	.	CASTWATDTQYF	TGTGCCAGCACCTGGGCCACAGATACGCAGTATTTT